Listed here are 18 T cell receptor beta chains from one sample, sequenced in a study of CD8+ T cells in alopecia areata. Extraction and reverse transcription of RNA yielded cDNA as the sequencing template. Using immunoSEQ multiplex PCR, the repertoire was profiled, and TCRdb retains in-frame clones only, with some absent. This repertoire shows roughly 110,000 clones, 80% to 85% found once; its top ten account for over 20%. Treatment denoted: oral pan-JAK inhibitor, 5-10 mg twice daily. The sample here was CD8+ T cells sorted from blood, taken at week 24, from a patient treated with tofacitinib. These receptors were taken from a human donor with alopecia areata.

The genes are TRBV19 and TRBJ1-6; D unclear. Germline loops: CDR1 LNHDA, CDR2 SQIVND (reference sequence). The V gene lost 6 bases and the J gene lost 7 bases, with 10 bases spanning the gap. The CDR3 loop spans 13 amino acids. CDR3 residues: CASSISRNSPLHF. CDR3 in DNA: TGTGCCAGTAGCATTTCCAGAAATTCACCCCTCCACTTT.

The rearrangement links TRBV2 to TRBJ1-5; 12 positions agree with TRBD1. The CDR3 extends over 16 amino acids. J gave up 11 bases and V 2 bases, and 10 bases lay outside the gene matches. Germline values: CDR1 SNHLY, CDR2 FYNNEI. CDR3 sequence (DNA): TGTGCCAGCAGTGAATCGGGACAGGGGGCCTTATGGGCCCAGCATTTT. Its protein is CASSESGQGALWAQHF.

This clone was seen a few times. The rearrangement links TRBV29-1 to TRBJ2-2, with D uncertain. The V gene lost 5 bases and the J gene lost 6 bases, with 7 bases spanning the gap. CDR1 is SQVTM and CDR2 is ANQGSEA in the germline V gene. The CDR3 has 11 amino acids. In DNA form, the CDR3 reads TGCAGCGTTCATGGGGCCGGGGAGCTGTTTTTT. Amino acids: CSVHGAGELFF.

The chain recombines TRBV15 with TRBJ1-6; 8 bases map to TRBD1. The CDR3 length is 14 residues. CDR1 and CDR2 (germline): LNHNV, YYDKDF (reference sequence). V lost 5 bases to trimming and J lost 9 bases; unmatched junction nucleotides: 6. CDR3 region: CATSGQGGGSPLHF. As DNA, the CDR3 is TGTGCCACCAGCGGACAGGGAGGGGGTTCACCCCTCCACTTT. Drawing the rest from reference TRBV15 and TRBJ1-6, the complete variable domain is DAMVIQNPRYQVTQFGKPVTLSCSQTLNHNVMYWYQQKSSQAPKLLFHYYDKDFNNEADTPDNFQSRRPNTSFCFLDIRSPGLGDTAMYLCATSGQGGGSPLHFGNGTRLTVT.

As for this clone: The same CDR3 is also encoded by other DNA sequences in this sample. The rearrangement joins TRBV7-9 to TRBJ1-6; 11 bases line up with TRBD1. Per germline, CDR1 SEHNR and CDR2 FQNEAQ (reference sequence). This CDR3 has 14 amino acids. The V and J ends lost 3 bases and 8 bases, in that order; junction bases with no gene match: 0. CDR3 coding DNA: TGTGCCAGCAGCTTGGGACAGGGGGATTCACCCCTCCACTTT. Residues: CASSLGQGDSPLHF.

This chain connects TRBV14 to TRBJ1-2; D might be TRBD1 (6 bases). This CDR3 region has 14 residues. V was trimmed by 4 bases and J by 4 bases, leaving 13 bases between them. Germline V gene lookup returns CDR1 SGHDN and CDR2 FVKESK. CDR3 in DNA: TGTGCCAGCAGCCCCAGAGGACAGATCTATGGCTACACCTTC. It yields the protein CASSPRGQIYGYTF. Looking up the rest from reference TRBV14 and TRBJ1-2 gives the full variable domain: EAGVTQFPSHSVIEKGQTVTLRCDPISGHDNLYWYRRVMGKEIKFLLHFVKESKQDESGMPNNRFLAERTGGTYSTLKVQPAELEDSGVYFCASSPRGQIYGYTFGSGTRLTVV.

This chain uses TRBV9 with TRBJ2-1; no clear D gene. The CDR3 is made up of 13 amino acids. In germline, CDR1 is SGDLS, CDR2 YYNGEE. V lost 4 bases to trimming and J lost 7 bases, with 12 bases between them. CDR3 sequence: CASSPPNLNEQFF. The CDR3 region has the DNA TGTGCCAGCAGCCCCCCGAATTTAAATGAGCAGTTCTTC. Filled out from reference TRBV9 and TRBJ2-1, the complete variable domain reads DSGVTQTPKHLITATGQRVTLRCSPRSGDLSVYWYQQSLDQGLQFLIQYYNGEERAKGNILERFSAQQFPDLHSELNLSSLELGDSALYFCASSPPNLNEQFFGPGTRLTVL.

This chain links TRBV29-1 with TRBJ2-1; D is perhaps TRBD2 (7 bases). The CDR3 is 13 residues long. Deletions cut 4 bases from V and 9 bases from J, with 16 bases between. From germline, CDR1 is SQVTM and CDR2 ANQGSEA. The CDR3 spells CSVAEGGPAEQFF. The CDR3 region has the DNA TGCAGCGTTGCTGAGGGGGGGCCCGCTGAGCAGTTCTTC.

The chain joins TRBV7-9 to TRBJ2-7; 8 bases are shared with TRBD2. Germline lookup yields CDR1 SEHNR and CDR2 FQNEAQ (reference sequence). This CDR3 is built from 17 residues. V was pared by 0 bases and J by 1 base, with 8 bases of the junction left unmatched. CDR3 nucleotide sequence: TGTGCCAGCAGCTTAGCCCTTAGCGGGGTATCATCCTACGAGCAGTACTTC. This encodes CASSLALSGVSSYEQYF.

This chain joins TRBV13 and TRBJ2-1, with D maybe TRBD1 (6 bases). Deletions cut 5 bases from V and 13 bases from J, with 18 bases between. The CDR3 is made up of 13 amino acids. The V gene's germline CDR1 is PRHDT and CDR2 FYEKMQ (reference sequence). The CDR3 loop reads CASSPERDTHQFF. CDR3 bases: TGTGCCAGCAGCCCAGAGAGGGACACCCATCAGTTCTTC. The variable domain in full, completed from reference TRBV13 and TRBJ2-1, reads AAGVIQSPRHLIKEKRETATLKCYPIPRHDTVYWYQQGPGQDPQFLISFYEKMQSDKGSIPDRFSAQQFSDYHSELNMSSLELGDSALYFCASSPERDTHQFFGPGTRLTVL.

This chain connects TRBV4-2 to TRBJ2-3; 8 bases line up with TRBD2. Looked up from germline, CDR1 is LGHNA and CDR2 is YNFKEQ. The CDR3 is 16 amino acids. V was clipped by 0 bases and J by 2 bases; unmatched bases: 4. CDR3 protein: CASSQDGGGPTDTQYF. CDR3 sequence (DNA): TGTGCCAGCAGCCAAGATGGCGGGGGGCCCACAGATACGCAGTATTTT.

This clone has only a few counts. V usage is TRBV4-2 and J usage is TRBJ2-5, with TRBD1 matching over 8 bases. The end of the DNA is better explained by TRBJ2-7, so the J call may be wrong. The CDR3 has 16 residues. Per germline, CDR1 LGHNA and CDR2 YNFKEQ. The DNA for the CDR3 is TGTGCCAGCAGCCAAGAAGGGACAGGAACTAGCTACGAGCAGTACTTC. It specifies CASSQEGTGTSYEQYF.

The chain joins TRBV5-1 to TRBJ2-1, with TRBD2 matching over 7 bases. CDR1 SGHRS and CDR2 YFSETQ come from the germline V gene. The CDR3 has 16 residues. J lost 6 bases, V lost 2 bases, and 11 bases had no gene match. The CDR3 reads CASSLNAGVSRNEQFF. As DNA, the CDR3 is TGCGCCAGCAGCTTAAATGCGGGGGTGTCTCGCAATGAGCAGTTCTTC. Using reference TRBV5-1 and TRBJ2-1 for the parts outside the CDR3, the full variable domain is KAGVTQTPRYLIKTRGQQVTLSCSPISGHRSVSWYQQTPGQGLQFLFEYFSETQRNKGNFPGRFSGRQFSNSRSEMNVSTLELGDSALYLCASSLNAGVSRNEQFFGPGTRLTVL.

This chain links TRBV15 with TRBJ2-3, with D possibly being TRBD2 (5 bases). Deletions cut 0 bases from V and 6 bases from J, with 13 bases between. CDR1 and CDR2 (germline): LNHNV, YYDKDF (reference sequence). The CDR3 covers 15 residues. The CDR3 loop reads CATSRDTGLGDTQYF. The CDR3 region has the DNA TGTGCCACCAGCAGAGATACGGGGTTGGGGGATACGCAGTATTTT.

The V call is TRBV6-6, the J call TRBJ2-7; D is unresolved. The CDR3 length is 11 residues. Germline loops: CDR1 MNHNY, CDR2 SVGAGI (reference sequence). Deletions cut 4 bases from V and 4 bases from J, with 5 bases between. As DNA, the CDR3 is TGTGCCAGCAGTTCGCAGTACGAGCAGTACTTC. It encodes CASSSQYEQYF.

This chain joins TRBV4-1 and TRBJ2-5, with D perhaps TRBD1 (6 bases). This CDR3 region has 14 residues. V lost 5 bases and J lost 3, with 13 bases in between. Germline values: CDR1 MGHRA, CDR2 YSYEKL. This CDR3 is CASSSPGQKETQYF. CDR3 bases: TGCGCCAGCAGCTCCCCCGGACAGAAAGAGACCCAGTACTTC.

The chain couples TRBV18 to TRBJ1-1; 9 bases fit TRBD1. The CDR3 totals 15 residues. The V gene end was trimmed by 4 bases and the J gene end by 3 bases; junction bases not matched to a gene: 6. CDR1 KGHSH and CDR2 LQKENI come from the germline V gene. CDR3 residues: CASSLSGTGYTEAFF. CDR3 DNA: TGTGCCAGCTCACTCTCCGGGACAGGGTACACTGAAGCTTTCTTT.

The J gene is TRBJ1-1, the V gene TRBV4-2; D remains unclear. This CDR3 has 12 residues. Trimming cost V 3 bases and J 0 bases, with 2 bases left between them. Germline-derived CDR1 and CDR2 are LGHNA and YNFKEQ. This chain's CDR3 is CASSHLNTEAFF. The CDR3 DNA sequence: TGTGCCAGCAGCCATCTGAACACTGAAGCTTTCTTT.